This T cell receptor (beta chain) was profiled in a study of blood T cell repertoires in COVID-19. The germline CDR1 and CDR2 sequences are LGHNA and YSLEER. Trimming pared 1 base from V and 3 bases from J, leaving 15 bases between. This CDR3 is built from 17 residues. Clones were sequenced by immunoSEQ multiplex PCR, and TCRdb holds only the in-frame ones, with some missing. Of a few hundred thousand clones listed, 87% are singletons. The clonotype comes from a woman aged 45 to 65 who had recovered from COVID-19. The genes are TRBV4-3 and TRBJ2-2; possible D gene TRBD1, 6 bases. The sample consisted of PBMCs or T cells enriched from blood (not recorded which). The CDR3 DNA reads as TGCGCCAGCAGCCAAGTGACCGGGACAAAATACACCGGGGAGCTGTTTTTT. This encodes CASSQVTGTKYTGELFF.